The 10 T cell receptor beta chains below were found in one sample sequenced in a study of beta chain features in type 1 diabetes (dated by TCRdb to between 2018 and 2020). Overall study outcomes, separate from this receptor: A moderate but significant shortening of TCRB CDR3 length was observed in type 1 diabetes patients in all four CD4+ subsets.

Receptor amplification or capture employed the immunoSEQ multiplex PCR assay. The entire isolated RNA was reverse transcribed using the High Capacity cDNA Reverse Transcription Kit, and thus expressed TCRB transcripts were sequenced. TCRdb retrieved this table from immuneACCESS and kept in-frame rearrangements only. Not all clones are present; in checked studies, unresolved V genes account for under half, and no reason is known for the remainder. The sample table contains some 190,000 clones; only one count was recorded for roughly 7.1% of them. The ten largest make up about 0.9% of the sample. Their cognate antigens are unknown. Specimen: central memory CD4+ T cells from blood. The receptors come from a woman in her thirties or forties with type 1 diabetes.

This clone was observed a few times. The gene calls are TRBV7-9 and TRBJ2-7; 7 bases map to TRBD1. The germline gives CDR1 SEHNR, CDR2 FQNEAQ (reference sequence). The junction had 5 bases not matched to a gene; V was cut back by 3 bases and J by 0 bases. The CDR3 runs to 15 residues. This CDR3 reads CASSFTRDSSYEQYF. The CDR3, as DNA: TGTGCCAGCAGCTTTACTCGGGACAGCTCCTACGAGCAGTACTTC.

This sequence joins TRBV7-2 and TRBJ2-1; 9 nucleotides align to TRBD2. CDR1 SGHTA and CDR2 FQGNSA come from the germline V gene. This CDR3 has 16 residues. The V gene end was trimmed by 4 bases and the J gene end by 3 bases; junction bases not matched to a gene: 7. The CDR3: CASSYMGLANYNEQFF. CDR3 nucleotide sequence: TGTGCCAGCAGCTACATGGGACTAGCCAACTACAATGAGCAGTTCTTC.

The sample holds a few counts of this clone. The gene calls are TRBV28 and TRBJ1-2; 8 bases fit TRBD1. The CDR3 runs to 13 residues. CDR1 MDHEN and CDR2 SYDVKM come from the germline V gene. J lost 3 bases, V lost 9 bases, and 6 bases had no gene match. The CDR3 nucleotides are TGTGCCAGTGCGGACAGGGCGGACTATGGCTACACCTTC. This sequence encodes CASADRADYGYTF.

This clone has more than one count but fewer than ten. The J gene is TRBJ1-6, the V gene TRBV6-5; D is possibly TRBD1 (5 bases). Germline-derived CDR1 and CDR2 are MNHEY and SVGAGI. This CDR3 contains 12 residues. Trimming took 7 bases from V and 8 from J, leaving 9 bases between them. For the CDR3, the DNA is TGTGCCAGCACCCAAGGGGATTCACCCCTCCACTTT. Amino acid sequence: CASTQGDSPLHF.

V is TRBV7-8 and J is TRBJ1-5; 7 bases map to TRBD1. The length of the CDR3 is 14 residues. V shed 1 base and J 7 bases; nucleotides not matched to a gene: 4. Germline CDR1 SGHVS, CDR2 FQNEAQ. CDR3 sequence (DNA): TGTGCCAGCAGCTTAGAAGGGGGCAGACAGCCCCAGCATTTT. This sequence encodes CASSLEGGRQPQHF.

The J gene is TRBJ2-2, the V gene TRBV29-1, with 10 bases lining up with TRBD2. The CDR3 totals 15 residues. V shed 6 bases and J 6 bases; nucleotides not matched to a gene: 10. Germline CDR1 reads SQVTM; CDR2 reads ANQGSEA. The CDR3 nucleotides are TGCAGCGTAGCCGTTAGCGGGGGGCCGGCCGGGGAGCTGTTTTTT. As protein: CSVAVSGGPAGELFF.

This clone was detected a few times. The gene calls are TRBV7-9 and TRBJ1-5; D perhaps matches TRBD1 (6 bases). CDR1 and CDR2 (germline): SEHNR, FQNEAQ (reference sequence). Trimming took off 1 base at V and 6 bases at J, with 10 bases between the two ends. This CDR3 spans 14 amino acids. CDR3 sequence (DNA): TGTGCCAGCAGCTTAGAGGGGGGGGTTCAGCCCCAGCATTTT. Protein: CASSLEGGVQPQHF.

This chain connects TRBV5-4 to TRBJ2-2; perhaps TRBD2 as D (6 bases). The CDR3 runs to 14 residues. Germline CDR1 reads SGHNT; CDR2 reads YYREEE (reference sequence). Trimming shortened V by 5 bases and J by 2 bases, and 10 bases separated the two germline ends. CDR3 amino acids: CASREGSNTGELFF. The DNA for the CDR3 is TGTGCCAGCAGGGAGGGTTCCAACACCGGGGAGCTGTTTTTT.

This clone was observed a handful of times. V is TRBV11-2 and J is TRBJ2-3, with TRBD2 matching 10 bases. Germline V lookup: CDR1 SGHAT, CDR2 FQNNGV. This CDR3 is 14 amino acids long. V lost 0 bases to trimming and J lost 8 bases; unmatched junction nucleotides: 2. The CDR3 DNA follows: TGTGCCAGCAGCTTAGAAAGGACTAGCGGTACGCAGTATTTT. This sequence encodes CASSLERTSGTQYF.

The chain couples TRBV9 to TRBJ2-7, with 9 bases aligning to TRBD1. Germline V gives CDR1 SGDLS, CDR2 YYNGEE. With V trimmed by 0 bases and J by 4 bases, 8 bases remained unmatched. The CDR3 consists of 16 residues. The CDR3 DNA reads TGTGCCAGCAGCGTAGGTCACTGGGACAGGGTTTACGAGCAGTACTTC. It encodes CASSVGHWDRVYEQYF.